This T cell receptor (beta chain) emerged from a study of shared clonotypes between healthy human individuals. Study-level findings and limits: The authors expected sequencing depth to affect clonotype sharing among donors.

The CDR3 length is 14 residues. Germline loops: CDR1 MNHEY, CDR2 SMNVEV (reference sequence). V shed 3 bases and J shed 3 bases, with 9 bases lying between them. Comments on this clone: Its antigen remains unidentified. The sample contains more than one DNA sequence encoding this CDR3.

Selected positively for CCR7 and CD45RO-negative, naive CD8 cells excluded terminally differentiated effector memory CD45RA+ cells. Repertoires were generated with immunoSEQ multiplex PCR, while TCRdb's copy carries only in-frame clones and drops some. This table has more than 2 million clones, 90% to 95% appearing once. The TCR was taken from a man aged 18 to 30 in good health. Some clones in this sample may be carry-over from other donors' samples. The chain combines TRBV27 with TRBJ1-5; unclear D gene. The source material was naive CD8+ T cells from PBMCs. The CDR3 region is CASSLRQDNQPQHF. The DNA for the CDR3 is TGTGCCAGCAGTTTGAGGCAGGACAATCAGCCCCAGCATTTT.